This TCR beta chain comes out of a study of CD8 T cells in ankylosing spondylitis. Findings of the study overall: Significantly higher representation of disease-linked clones was reported for matched ankylosing spondylitis synovial fluid.

The V end was cut by 4 bases, the J end by 0 bases, with 20 bases between. This CDR3 contains 18 residues. CDR1 and CDR2 (germline): SGDLS, YYNGEE. In making TCR beta libraries, quantitative 5'-RACE with molecular barcodes was used. TCRdb independently ran MiXCR on the 5' RACE reads; one entry per CDR3 protein. In the table there are roughly 39,000 distinct CDR3 sequences, 2.5% to 3% of which are singletons. This clonotype was found many times. The antigen is not known. The sequence derives from a male donor with ankylosing spondylitis or in good health (not recorded which). Sequenced material: blood, either unsorted or a sorted T cell fraction (not recorded which). This chain connects TRBV9 to TRBJ1-3; TRBD1 might be the D (6 bases). The CDR3 reads CASSPQLQGLGSGNTIYF. The CDR3 nucleotides read TGTGCCAGCAGCCCGCAATTACAGGGACTTGGCTCTGGAAACACCATATATTTT.